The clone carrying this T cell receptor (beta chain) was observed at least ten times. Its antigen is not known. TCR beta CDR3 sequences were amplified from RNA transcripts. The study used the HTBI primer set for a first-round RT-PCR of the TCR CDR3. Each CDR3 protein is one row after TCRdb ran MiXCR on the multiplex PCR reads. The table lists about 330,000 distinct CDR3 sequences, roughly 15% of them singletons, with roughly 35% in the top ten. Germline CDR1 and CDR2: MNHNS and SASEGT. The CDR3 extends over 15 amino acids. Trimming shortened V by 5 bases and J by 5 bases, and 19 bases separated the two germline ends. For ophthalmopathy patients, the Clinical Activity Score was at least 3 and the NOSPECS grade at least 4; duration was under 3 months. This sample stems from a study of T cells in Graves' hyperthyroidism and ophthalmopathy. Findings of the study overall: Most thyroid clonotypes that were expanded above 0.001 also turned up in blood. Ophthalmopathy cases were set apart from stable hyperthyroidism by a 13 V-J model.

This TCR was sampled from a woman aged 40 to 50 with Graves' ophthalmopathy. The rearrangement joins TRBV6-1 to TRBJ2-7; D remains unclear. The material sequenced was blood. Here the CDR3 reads CASSYWTRTSDEQYF. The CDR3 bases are TGTGCCAGCAGTTATTGGACGAGGACCTCGGACGAGCAGTACTTC.